This T cell receptor (beta chain) was identified in a study of blood T cells in healthy people across ages. This clonotype was seen only a few times. Primed by a sample-barcoded 5' primer and a J-beta primer mix, a second PCR proceeded for about 6 to 12 cycles. TCRdb used MiXCR to reprocess the 5' RACE reads, holding one entry per CDR3 protein. The repertoire holds 1.5 million to 2 million distinct CDR3 sequences, with approximately 30% as singletons. This CDR3 region has 16 residues. Trimming took off 4 bases at V and 8 bases at J, with 19 bases between the two ends. Germline-derived CDR1 and CDR2 are SGHKS and YYEKEE (reference sequence).

Sequencing was carried out using blood. The chain carries TRBV5-5 and TRBJ1-6; a weak D match, TRBD1 (5 bases). The receptor was derived from a woman aged 30 to 39 in good health. CDR3 nucleotide sequence: TGTGCCAGCAGCAGCGAAGGGACGTCAGGTCATTCACCCCTCCACTTT. Its protein is CASSSEGTSGHSPLHF.